This T cell receptor (beta chain) comes out of a study of blood T cell repertoires in COVID-19. Some clones are missing from TCRdb's copy, which holds only in-frame ones; the method was immunoSEQ multiplex PCR. The table records under 200,000 clones, around 90% of them present only once. This CDR3 has 15 amino acids. Looked up from germline, CDR1 is SGHAT and CDR2 is FQDESV (reference sequence). V lost 0 bases and J 5 bases, leaving 14 bases between the germline ends. The sequence was obtained from a man aged 55 to 70 with active or convalescent COVID-19. Sequenced: peripheral blood. This sequence joins TRBV11-1 and TRBJ2-7; possibly TRBD2 for D (5 bases). DNA for the CDR3: TGTGCCAGCAGCTTAGCCTTCGAGGGAACCGACGAGCAGTACTTC. It encodes CASSLAFEGTDEQYF.